The rows below give T cell receptor beta chains drawn from one sample of a study of molecular identifiers for immune sequencing clone quantification. TCRdb used MiXCR to reprocess the PCR reads, holding one entry per CDR3 protein. This sample has about 330,000 distinct CDR3 sequences, with roughly 24% found just once. Sequencing was carried out using naive CD8+ T cells from blood, with Jurkat cell RNA spiked in. All receptors come from a human donor in good health. Some libraries in this study had Jurkat cell RNA spiked in. Each CDR3 is given with its conserved first and last residue. D genes are given only for firm matches. The listing skips clone size in some rows; elsewhere it reads once, few, many or a size class.

cdr3_aa cdr3_nt clone_size v_call d_call j_call
CASSVSLAGLGDTQYF TGTGCCAGCAGCGTATCCCTAGCGGGGCTAGGGGATACGCAGTATTTT few TRBV9 TRBD2 TRBJ2-3
CATSDLGAPSEQFF TGTGCCACCAGTGATTTAGGTGCCCCTAGTGAGCAGTTCTTC NA TRBV24-1 NA TRBJ2-1
CASSLNSDPPLAGDTDTQYF TGCGCCAGCAGTCTCAATTCCGATCCTCCTCTAGCGGGGGACACAGATACGCAGTATTTT NA TRBV23-1 TRBD2 TRBJ2-3
CAWSVLQRTDTQYF TGTGCCTGGAGTGTACTTCAGAGAACAGATACGCAGTATTTT few TRBV30 NA TRBJ2-3
CASRQGAYNSPLHF TGTGCCAGCAGGCAGGGGGCTTATAATTCACCCCTCCACTTT many TRBV12-3/TRBV12-4 TRBD1 TRBJ1-6
CASSSSQGSGQETQYF TGTGCCAGCAGTTCCTCACAGGGATCGGGTCAAGAGACCCAGTACTTC NA TRBV6-6 NA TRBJ2-5
CASSRGTGVVNEQFF TGTGCCAGCAGCCGAGGAACGGGCGTGGTCAATGAGCAGTTCTTC many TRBV12-3/TRBV12-4 NA TRBJ2-1
CASSDPIAGVYGQYF TGTGCCAGCAGTGACCCAATAGCGGGAGTTTACGGGCAGTACTTC NA TRBV25-1 TRBD2 TRBJ2-7
CASSQTSGGKYEQYF TGCGCCAGCAGCCAGACTAGCGGGGGCAAGTACGAGCAGTACTTC few TRBV4-1 TRBD2 TRBJ2-7
CSARGYTGTSGGVAQVF TGCAGTGCTAGGGGATATACCGGGACTAGCGGGGGCGTAGCCCAGGTCTTC NA TRBV20-1 TRBD2 TRBJ2-1
CSARDGAGGNYEQYF TGCAGTGCTAGAGATGGGGCGGGAGGGAACTACGAGCAGTACTTC NA TRBV20-1 TRBD2 TRBJ2-7
CASSQEPSTTSSDTQYF TGCGCCAGCAGCCAAGAGCCCTCCACCACCAGCTCAGATACGCAGTATTTT NA TRBV4-1 NA TRBJ2-3
CASSEEDRPNSPLPF TGTGCCAGCAGCGAAGAAGACAGACCTAATTCACCCCTCCCCTTT NA TRBV9 NA TRBJ1-6
CASSLVAATQETQYF TGTGCCAGCAGTTTAGTGGCAGCCACCCAAGAGACCCAGTACTTC many TRBV12-3/TRBV12-4 NA TRBJ2-5
CASSLKGILGYSPLHF TGTGCCAGCAGCTTAAAGGGGATTCTCGGATATTCACCCCTCCACTTT NA TRBV13 NA TRBJ1-6
CASSYPPSGGPTDTQYF TGTGCCAGCAGTTACCCGCCTAGCGGGGGACCCACAGATACGCAGTATTTT many TRBV6-5 TRBD2 TRBJ2-3
CASSLNRDRETQYF TGTGCCAGCAGTTTAAACCGGGACAGAGAGACCCAGTACTTC many TRBV6-6 TRBD1 TRBJ2-5
CASSPLLLATGELFF TGTGCCAGCAGCCCGCTCCTACTAGCCACCGGGGAGCTGTTTTTT NA TRBV7-9 NA TRBJ2-2
CASSDLGQDYNSPLHF TGTGCCAGCAGTGACCTAGGACAGGACTATAATTCACCCCTCCACTTT few TRBV6-2/TRBV6-3 TRBD1 TRBJ1-6
CASTPRWGSLAGACF TGCGCCAGCACGCCAAGATGGGGATCGCTAGCGGGGGCGTGCTTC many TRBV4-3 TRBD2 TRBJ2-4
CSARFGGDTEAFF TGCAGTGCTAGGTTCGGGGGCGATACTGAAGCTTTCTTT NA TRBV20-1 NA TRBJ1-1
CASSPNKGANTQYF TGTGCCAGCAGCCCAAACAAGGGGGCAAATACACAGTATTTT NA TRBV28 TRBD1 TRBJ2-3
CASSTTDSATNEKLFF TGTGCCAGCAGTACGACGGACAGTGCAACTAATGAAAAACTGTTTTTT NA TRBV27 NA TRBJ1-4
CSARRRLNTEAFF TGCAGTGCTAGACGCAGGCTGAACACTGAAGCTTTCTTT many TRBV20-1 NA TRBJ1-1
CASSWTVYGYTF TGTGCCAGCAGTTGGACAGTGTATGGCTACACCTTC NA TRBV28 NA TRBJ1-2
CASSLQWAGIKETQYF TGTGCCAGCAGTTTACAGTGGGCGGGAATTAAAGAGACCCAGTACTTC NA TRBV27 NA TRBJ2-5
CVSSLDRTGPTAQHF TGTGTCAGCAGCTTAGATAGGACAGGCCCCACGGCCCAGCATTTT NA TRBV7-2 TRBD1 TRBJ1-5
CASSLTGGSGANVLTF TGTGCCAGCAGCTTAACAGGGGGCTCAGGGGCCAACGTCCTGACTTTC many TRBV7-2 TRBD1 TRBJ2-6
CASSTPRDVTDTQYF TGTGCCAGCAGCACCCCTAGGGATGTTACAGATACGCAGTATTTT many TRBV7-6 NA TRBJ2-3
CASSLAGQVLAKNIQYF TGTGCCAGCAGTTTGGCCGGACAGGTGCTAGCCAAAAACATTCAGTACTTC NA TRBV28 TRBD1 TRBJ2-4
CASSLVRVGDNEQFF TGTGCCAGCAGTTTAGTGAGGGTCGGGGACAATGAGCAGTTCTTC few TRBV28 NA TRBJ2-1
CASSINIGGARNQPQHF TGTGCCAGTAGTATAAATATTGGGGGCGCTCGCAATCAGCCCCAGCATTTT few TRBV19 NA TRBJ1-5
CSVFRDTGELFF TGCAGCGTTTTCAGGGACACCGGGGAGCTGTTTTTT many TRBV29-1 NA TRBJ2-2
CSAREGSGPSTDTQYF TGCAGTGCTAGAGAAGGTAGCGGACCTAGCACAGATACGCAGTATTTT few TRBV20-1 NA TRBJ2-3
CASRISGNIQYF TGTGCCAGCAGAATCTCTGGAAACATTCAGTACTTC NA TRBV5-8 NA TRBJ2-4
CASSFPGQGGTGELFF TGTGCCAGCAGCTTCCCGGGACAGGGGGGAACCGGGGAGCTGTTTTTT NA TRBV7-9 TRBD1 TRBJ2-2